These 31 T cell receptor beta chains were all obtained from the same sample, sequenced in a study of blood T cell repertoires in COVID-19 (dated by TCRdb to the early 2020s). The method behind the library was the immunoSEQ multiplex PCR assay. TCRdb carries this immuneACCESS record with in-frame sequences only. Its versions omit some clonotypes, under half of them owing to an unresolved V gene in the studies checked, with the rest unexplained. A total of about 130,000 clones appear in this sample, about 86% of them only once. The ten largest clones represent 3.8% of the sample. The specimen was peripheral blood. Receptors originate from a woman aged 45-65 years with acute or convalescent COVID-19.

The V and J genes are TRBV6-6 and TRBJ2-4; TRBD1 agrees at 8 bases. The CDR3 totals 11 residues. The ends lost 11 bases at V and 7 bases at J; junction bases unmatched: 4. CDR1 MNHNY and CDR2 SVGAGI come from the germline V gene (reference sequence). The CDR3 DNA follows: TGTGCCTTTGGACAGGGCAACATTCAGTACTTC. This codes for CAFGQGNIQYF.

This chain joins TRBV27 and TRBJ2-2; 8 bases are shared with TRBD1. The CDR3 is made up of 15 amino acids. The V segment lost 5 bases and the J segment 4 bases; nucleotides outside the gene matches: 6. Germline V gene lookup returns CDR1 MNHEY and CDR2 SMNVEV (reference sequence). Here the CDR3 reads CASSPTGVGTGELFF. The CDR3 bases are TGTGCCAGCAGTCCGACAGGGGTCGGCACCGGGGAGCTGTTTTTT.

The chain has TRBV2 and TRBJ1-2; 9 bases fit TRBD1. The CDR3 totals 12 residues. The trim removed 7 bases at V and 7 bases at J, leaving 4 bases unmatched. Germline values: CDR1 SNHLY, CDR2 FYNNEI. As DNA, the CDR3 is TGTGCCAGCAAGGGACAGGGCGCTGGCTACACCTTC. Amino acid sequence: CASKGQGAGYTF.

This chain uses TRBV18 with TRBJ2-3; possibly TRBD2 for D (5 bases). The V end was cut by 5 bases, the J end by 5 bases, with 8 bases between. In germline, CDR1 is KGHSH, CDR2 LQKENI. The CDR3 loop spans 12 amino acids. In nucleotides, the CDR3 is TGTGCCAGCTCATCTACTAGAGATACGCAGTATTTT. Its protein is CASSSTRDTQYF.

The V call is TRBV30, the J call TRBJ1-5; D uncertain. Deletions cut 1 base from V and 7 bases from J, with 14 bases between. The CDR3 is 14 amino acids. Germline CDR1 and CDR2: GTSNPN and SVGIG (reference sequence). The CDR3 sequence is CAWSAERVGQPQHF. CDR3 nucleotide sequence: TGTGCCTGGAGTGCAGAACGGGTTGGACAGCCCCAGCATTTT.

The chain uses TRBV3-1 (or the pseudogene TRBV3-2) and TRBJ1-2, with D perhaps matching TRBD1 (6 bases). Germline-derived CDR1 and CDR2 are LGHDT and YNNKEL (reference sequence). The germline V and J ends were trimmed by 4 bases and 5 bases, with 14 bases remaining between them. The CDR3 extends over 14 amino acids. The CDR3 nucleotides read TGTGCCAGCAGCCGCAGCGGGACAAAGTATGGCTACACCTTC. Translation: CASSRSGTKYGYTF.

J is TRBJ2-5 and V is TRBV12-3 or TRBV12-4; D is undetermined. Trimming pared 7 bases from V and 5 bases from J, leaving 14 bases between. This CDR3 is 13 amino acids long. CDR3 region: CASNRAPRETQYF. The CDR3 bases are TGTGCCAGCAACCGAGCCCCCAGGGAGACCCAGTACTTC.

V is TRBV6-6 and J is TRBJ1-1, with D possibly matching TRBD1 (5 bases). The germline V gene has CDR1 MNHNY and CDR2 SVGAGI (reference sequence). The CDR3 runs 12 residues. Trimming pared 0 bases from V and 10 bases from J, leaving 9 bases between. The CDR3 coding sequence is TGTGCCAGCAGTTACTCTTCGGGGGGAGCTTTCTTT. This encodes CASSYSSGGAFF.

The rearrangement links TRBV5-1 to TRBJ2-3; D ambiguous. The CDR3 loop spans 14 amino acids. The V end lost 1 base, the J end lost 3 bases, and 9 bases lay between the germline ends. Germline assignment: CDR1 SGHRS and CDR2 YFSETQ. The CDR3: CASSLSSVTDTQYF. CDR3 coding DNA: TGCGCCAGCAGCTTGAGCTCGGTGACAGATACGCAGTATTTT.

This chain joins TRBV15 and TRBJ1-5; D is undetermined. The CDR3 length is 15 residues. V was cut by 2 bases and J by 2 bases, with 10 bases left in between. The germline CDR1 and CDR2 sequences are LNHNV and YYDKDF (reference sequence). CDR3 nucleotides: TGTGCCACCAGCAGAAACCCGGGAGGCAATCAGCCCCAGCATTTT. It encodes CATSRNPGGNQPQHF.

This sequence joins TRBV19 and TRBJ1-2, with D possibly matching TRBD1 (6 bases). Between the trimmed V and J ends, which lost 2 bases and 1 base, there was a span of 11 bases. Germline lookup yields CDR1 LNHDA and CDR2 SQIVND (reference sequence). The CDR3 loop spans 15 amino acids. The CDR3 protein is CASSITGLNNYGYTF. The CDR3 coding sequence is TGTGCCAGTAGTATAACAGGGCTAAATAACTATGGCTACACCTTC.

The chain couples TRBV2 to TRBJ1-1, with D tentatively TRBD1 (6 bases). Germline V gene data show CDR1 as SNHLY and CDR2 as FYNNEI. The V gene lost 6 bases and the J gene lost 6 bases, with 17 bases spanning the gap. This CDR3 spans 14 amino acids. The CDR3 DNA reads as TGTGCCAGCAGCCTCGACAGGTGGGGTCCTGAAGCTTTCTTT. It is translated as CASSLDRWGPEAFF.

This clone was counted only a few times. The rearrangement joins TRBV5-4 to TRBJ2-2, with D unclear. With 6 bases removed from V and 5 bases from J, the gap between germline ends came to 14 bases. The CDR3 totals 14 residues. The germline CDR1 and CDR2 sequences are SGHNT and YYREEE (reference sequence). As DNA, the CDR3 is TGTGCCAGCATCCGCGGCGGAGAGACCGGGGAGCTGTTTTTT. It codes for CASIRGGETGELFF.

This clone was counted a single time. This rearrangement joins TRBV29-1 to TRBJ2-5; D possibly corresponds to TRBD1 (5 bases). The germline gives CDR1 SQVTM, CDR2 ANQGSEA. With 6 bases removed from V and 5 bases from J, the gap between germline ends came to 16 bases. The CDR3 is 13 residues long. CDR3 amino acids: CSVDPGSLETQYF. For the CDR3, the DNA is TGCAGCGTCGACCCAGGGTCCCTTGAGACCCAGTACTTC.

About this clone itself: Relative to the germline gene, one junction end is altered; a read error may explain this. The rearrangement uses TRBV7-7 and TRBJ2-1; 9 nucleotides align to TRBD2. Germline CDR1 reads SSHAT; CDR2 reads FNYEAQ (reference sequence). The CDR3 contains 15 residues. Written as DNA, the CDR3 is TGTGCTAGCAGCTTACGGGCTAGCGGGGATAATGAGCAGTTCTTC. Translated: CASSLRASGDNEQFF. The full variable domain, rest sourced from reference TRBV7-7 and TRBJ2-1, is GAGVSQSPRYKVTKRGQDVTLRCDPISSHATLYWYQQALGQGPEFLTYFNYEAQPDKSGLPSDRFSAERPEGSISTLTIQRTEQRDSAMYRCASSLRASGDNEQFFGPGTRLTVL.

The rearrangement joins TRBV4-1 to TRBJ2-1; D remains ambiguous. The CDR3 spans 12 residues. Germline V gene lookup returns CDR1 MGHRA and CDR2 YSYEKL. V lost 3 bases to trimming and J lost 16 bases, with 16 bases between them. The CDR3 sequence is CASSHEGSRVFF. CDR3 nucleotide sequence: TGCGCCAGCAGCCATGAAGGCAGCCGGGTTTTCTTC.

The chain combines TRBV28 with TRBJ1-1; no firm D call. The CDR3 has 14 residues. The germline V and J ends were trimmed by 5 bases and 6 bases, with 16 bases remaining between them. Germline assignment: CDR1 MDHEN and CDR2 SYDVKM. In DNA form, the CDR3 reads TGTGCCAGCAGTCCGCAGTGGAGGGCGGCTGAAGCTTTCTTT. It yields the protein CASSPQWRAAEAFF.

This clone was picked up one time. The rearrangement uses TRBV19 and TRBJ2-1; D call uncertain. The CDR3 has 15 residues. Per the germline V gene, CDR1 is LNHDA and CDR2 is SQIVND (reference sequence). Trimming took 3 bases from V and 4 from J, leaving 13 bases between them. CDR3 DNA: TGTGCCAGTAGTATCAGTACAGCCATATACAATGAGCAGTTCTTC. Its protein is CASSISTAIYNEQFF.

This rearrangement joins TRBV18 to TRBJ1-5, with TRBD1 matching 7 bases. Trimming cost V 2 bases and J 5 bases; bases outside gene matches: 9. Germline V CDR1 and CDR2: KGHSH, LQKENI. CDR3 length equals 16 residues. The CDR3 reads CASSPFRQGDYQPQHF. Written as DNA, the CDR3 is TGTGCCAGCTCACCATTCCGGCAGGGGGATTATCAGCCCCAGCATTTT.

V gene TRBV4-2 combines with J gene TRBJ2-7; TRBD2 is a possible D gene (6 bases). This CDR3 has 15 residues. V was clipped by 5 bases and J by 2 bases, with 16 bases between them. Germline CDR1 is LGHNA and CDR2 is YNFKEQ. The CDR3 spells CASSFTGDSPYEQYF. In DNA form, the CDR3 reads TGTGCCAGCAGCTTTACCGGGGACTCCCCCTACGAGCAGTACTTC.

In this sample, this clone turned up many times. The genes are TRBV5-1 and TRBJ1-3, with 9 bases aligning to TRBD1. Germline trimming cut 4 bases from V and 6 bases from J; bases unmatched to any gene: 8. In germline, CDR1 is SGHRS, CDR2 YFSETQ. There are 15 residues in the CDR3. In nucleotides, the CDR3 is TGCGCCAGCAGCCTAATGGGACAGGGAGAAAACACCATATATTTT. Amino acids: CASSLMGQGENTIYF.

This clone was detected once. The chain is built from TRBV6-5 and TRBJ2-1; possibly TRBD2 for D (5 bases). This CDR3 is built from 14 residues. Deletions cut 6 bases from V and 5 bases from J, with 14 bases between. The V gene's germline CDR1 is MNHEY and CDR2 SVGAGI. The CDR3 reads CASRATGVDNEQFF. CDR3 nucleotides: TGTGCCAGCAGAGCTACCGGGGTCGACAATGAGCAGTTCTTC.

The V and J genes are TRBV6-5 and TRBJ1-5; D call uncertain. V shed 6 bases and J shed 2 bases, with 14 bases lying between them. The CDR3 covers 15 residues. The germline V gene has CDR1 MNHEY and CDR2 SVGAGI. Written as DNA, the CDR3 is TGTGCCAGCAGGATCTCTCAAGAGGGCAATCAGCCCCAGCATTTT. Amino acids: CASRISQEGNQPQHF.

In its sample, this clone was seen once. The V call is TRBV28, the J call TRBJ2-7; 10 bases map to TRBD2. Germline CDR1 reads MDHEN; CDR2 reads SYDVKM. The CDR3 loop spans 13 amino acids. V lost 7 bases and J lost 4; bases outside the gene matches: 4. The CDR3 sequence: CASTRTSGYEQYF. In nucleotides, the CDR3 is TGTGCCAGCACGAGGACTAGCGGATACGAGCAGTACTTC.

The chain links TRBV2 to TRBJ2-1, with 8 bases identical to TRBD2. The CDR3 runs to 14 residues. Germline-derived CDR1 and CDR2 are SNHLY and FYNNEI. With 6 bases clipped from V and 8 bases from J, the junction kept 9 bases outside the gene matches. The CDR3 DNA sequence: TGTGCCAGCAGCTACAGCGGGAGTTTGGATGAGCAGTTCTTC. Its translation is CASSYSGSLDEQFF.

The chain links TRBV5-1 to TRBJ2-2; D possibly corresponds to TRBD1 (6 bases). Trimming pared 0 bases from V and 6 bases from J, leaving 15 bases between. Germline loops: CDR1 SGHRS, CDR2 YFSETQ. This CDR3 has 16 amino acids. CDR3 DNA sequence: TGCGCCAGCAGCTTGGCCCTCCTGGGGGCGTCCGGGGAGCTGTTTTTT. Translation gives CASSLALLGASGELFF.

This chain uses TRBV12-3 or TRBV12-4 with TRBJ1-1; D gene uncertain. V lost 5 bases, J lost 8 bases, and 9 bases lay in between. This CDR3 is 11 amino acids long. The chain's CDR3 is CASSRGQEAFF. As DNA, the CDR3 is TGTGCCAGCAGTCGAGGGCAAGAAGCTTTCTTT.

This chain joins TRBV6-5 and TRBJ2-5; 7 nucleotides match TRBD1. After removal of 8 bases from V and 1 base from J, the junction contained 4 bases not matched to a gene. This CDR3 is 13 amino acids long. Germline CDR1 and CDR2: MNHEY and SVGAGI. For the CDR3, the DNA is TGTGCCAGCGAGGGACAGCCCCAAGAGACCCAGTACTTC. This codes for CASEGQPQETQYF.

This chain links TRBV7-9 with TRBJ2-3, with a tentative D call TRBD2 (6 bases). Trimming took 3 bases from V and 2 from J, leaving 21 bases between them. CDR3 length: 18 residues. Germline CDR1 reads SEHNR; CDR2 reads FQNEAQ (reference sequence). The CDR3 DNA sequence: TGTGCCAGCAGCTTCGTATGGCCTAGCGCTACAGCCACAGATACGCAGTATTTT. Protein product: CASSFVWPSATATDTQYF. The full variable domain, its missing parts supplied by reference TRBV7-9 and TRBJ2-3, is DTGVSQNPRHKITKRGQNVTFRCDPISEHNRLYWYRQTLGQGPEFLTYFQNEAQLEKSRLLSDRFSAERPKGSFSTLEIQRTEQGDSAMYLCASSFVWPSATATDTQYFGPGTRLTVL.

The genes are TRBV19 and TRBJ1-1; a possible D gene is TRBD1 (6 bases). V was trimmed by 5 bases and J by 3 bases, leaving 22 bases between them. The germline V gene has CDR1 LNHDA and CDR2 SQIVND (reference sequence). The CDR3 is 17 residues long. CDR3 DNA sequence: TGTGCCAGTAGTTCCAATGGACAGTCGAAGGGGGACACTGAAGCTTTCTTT. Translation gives CASSSNGQSKGDTEAFF.

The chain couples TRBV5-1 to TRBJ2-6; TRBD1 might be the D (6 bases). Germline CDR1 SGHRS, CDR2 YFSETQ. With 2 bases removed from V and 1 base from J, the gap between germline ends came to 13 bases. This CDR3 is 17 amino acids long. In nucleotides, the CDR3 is TGCGCCAGCAGCTTCCGTTTACAGGGTTCTGGGGCCAACGTCCTGACTTTC. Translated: CASSFRLQGSGANVLTF.